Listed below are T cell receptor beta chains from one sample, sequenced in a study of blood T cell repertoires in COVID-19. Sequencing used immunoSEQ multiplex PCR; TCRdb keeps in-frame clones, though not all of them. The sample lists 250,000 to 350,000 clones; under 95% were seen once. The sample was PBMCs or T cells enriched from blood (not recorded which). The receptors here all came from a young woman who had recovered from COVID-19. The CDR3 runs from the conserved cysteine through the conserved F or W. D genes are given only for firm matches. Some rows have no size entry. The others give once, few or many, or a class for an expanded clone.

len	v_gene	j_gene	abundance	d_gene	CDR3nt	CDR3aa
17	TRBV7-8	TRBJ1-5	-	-	TGTGCCAGCAGCTTGCGGGGCCGCGGCAGAGACAATCAGCCCCAGCATTTT	CASSLRGRGRDNQPQHF
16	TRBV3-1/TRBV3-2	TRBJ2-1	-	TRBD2	TGTGCCAGCAGCCCTCTACTAGCGGGGCGTTACAATGAGCAGTTCTTC	CASSPLLAGRYNEQFF
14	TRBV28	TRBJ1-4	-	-	TGTGCCAGCAGTTTTTCGCCAGGGGTCGAAAAACTGTTTTTT	CASSFSPGVEKLFF
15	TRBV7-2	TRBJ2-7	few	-	TGTGCCAGCAGCTCCCGACCCGAGGCGAGCTACGAGCAGTACTTC	CASSSRPEASYEQYF
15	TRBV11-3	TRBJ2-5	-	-	TGTGCCAGCAGCCAAACGGGACACCTTATAGAGACCCAGTACTTC	CASSQTGHLIETQYF
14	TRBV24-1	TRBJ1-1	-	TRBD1	TGTGCCACCAGTGAGGGACAGGAGAACACTGAAGCTTTCTTT	CATSEGQENTEAFF
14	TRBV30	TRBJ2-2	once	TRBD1	TGTGCCTGGGCCTCGGGACAGCGGACCGGGGAGCTGTTTTTT	CAWASGQRTGELFF
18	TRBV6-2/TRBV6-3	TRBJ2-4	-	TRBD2	TGTGCCAGCAGTTACGGGTTGGGCGGGAGCATGGCCAAAAACATTCAGTACTTC	CASSYGLGGSMAKNIQYF
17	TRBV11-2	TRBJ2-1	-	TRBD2	TGTGCCAGCAGCTTAGCGGTCTCTAGCGGGACCTACAATGAGCAGTTCTTC	CASSLAVSSGTYNEQFF
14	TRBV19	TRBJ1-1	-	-	TGTGCCAGTAGTATATTGTGGGCGGGCACTGAAGCTTTCTTT	CASSILWAGTEAFF
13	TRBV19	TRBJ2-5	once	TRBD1	TGTGCCAGTTCCGGGACAGTACAAGAGACCCAGTACTTC	CASSGTVQETQYF
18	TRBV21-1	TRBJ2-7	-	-	TGTGCCAGCGGAACCGGGACAGGACACGGCCGGTGGCCCTACGAGCAGTACTTC	CASGTGTGHGRWPYEQYF
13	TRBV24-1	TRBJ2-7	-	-	TGTGCCACCAGTGTTACAGGAGAGGTGGAGCAGTACTTC	CATSVTGEVEQYF
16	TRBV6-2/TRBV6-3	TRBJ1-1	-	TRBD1	TGTGCCAGCAGTTGGCCCGCCGGGACAGGGAGTACTGAAGCTTTCTTT	CASSWPAGTGSTEAFF
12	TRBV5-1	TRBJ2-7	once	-	TGCGCCAGCAGCTTCGGTTCAAACGAGCAGTACTTC	CASSFGSNEQYF
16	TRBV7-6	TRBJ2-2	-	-	TGTGCCAGCAGCTTAGGTGCATCGATTACTACCGGGGAGCTGTTTTTT	CASSLGASITTGELFF
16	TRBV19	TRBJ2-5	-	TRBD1	TGTGCCAGTAGTATAGGAGCAGGACAGGGTTTGGAGACCCAGTACTTC	CASSIGAGQGLETQYF
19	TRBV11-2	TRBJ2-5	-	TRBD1	TGTGCCAGCAGCCCCCGGGGGCAGGGGGCGAGGTTTGGGCAAGAGACCCAGTACTTC	CASSPRGQGARFGQETQYF
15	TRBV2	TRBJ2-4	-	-	TGTGCCAGCAGCGTCCTTCACACACAGGAAAACATTCAGTACTTC	CASSVLHTQENIQYF
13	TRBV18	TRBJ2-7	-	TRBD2	TGTGCCAGCTCACCGGGGACTAGCGGATGGCAGTACTTC	CASSPGTSGWQYF
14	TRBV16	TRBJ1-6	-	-	TGTGCCAGCAGCCAATCGGCAGGGAATTCACCCCTCCACTTT	CASSQSAGNSPLHF
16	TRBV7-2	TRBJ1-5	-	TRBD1	TGTGCCAGCAGCCCACAGGGGGGCACTAGTTATCAGCCCCAGCATTTT	CASSPQGGTSYQPQHF
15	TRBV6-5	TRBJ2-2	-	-	TGTGCCAGCGGAATCCGGGACAAGAACACCGGGGAGCTGTTTTTT	CASGIRDKNTGELFF
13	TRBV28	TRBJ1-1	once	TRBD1	TGTGCCAGCAGGCGACAGGGGTCCACTGAAGCTTTCTTT	CASRRQGSTEAFF
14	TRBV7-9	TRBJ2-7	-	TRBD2	TGTGCCAGCAGCTCAGGACTAGAATCTAACGAGCAGTACTTC	CASSSGLESNEQYF
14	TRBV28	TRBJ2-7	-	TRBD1	TGTGCCAGCACCTTTGACAGGGTGGGATACGAGCAGTACTTC	CASTFDRVGYEQYF
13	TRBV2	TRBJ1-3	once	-	TGTGCCAGCAGTATGAAAGGAGGATACACCATATATTTT	CASSMKGGYTIYF
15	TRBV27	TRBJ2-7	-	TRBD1	TGTGCCAGCAGTTTGGGACAGGGGGCTGGGTACGAGCAGTACTTC	CASSLGQGAGYEQYF
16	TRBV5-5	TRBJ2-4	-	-	TGTGCCAGCAGCTCCGAACAGGGTAGGGCCAAAAACATTCAGTACTTC	CASSSEQGRAKNIQYF
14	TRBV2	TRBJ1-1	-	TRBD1	TGTGCCAGCAACACAGGGGTGGTGAACACTGAAGCTTTCTTT	CASNTGVVNTEAFF
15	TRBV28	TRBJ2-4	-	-	TGTGCCAGCAGCGTAGCCCCACATCCCCGGTCCATTCAGTACTTC	CASSVAPHPRSIQYF
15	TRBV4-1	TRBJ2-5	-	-	TGCGCCAGCAGCCGGGGTCTTTGGGGGGAGGAGACCCAGTACTTC	CASSRGLWGEETQYF
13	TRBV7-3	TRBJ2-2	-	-	TGTGCCAGCAGCTTCCTAGGAGCCGGGGAGCTGTTTTTT	CASSFLGAGELFF
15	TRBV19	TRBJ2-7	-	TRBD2	TGTGCCAGTAGTAATCGACTAGCGGCCTCCTACGAGCAGTACTTC	CASSNRLAASYEQYF
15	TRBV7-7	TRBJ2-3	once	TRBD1	TGTGCTAGCAGCTTAGGGGACAGCCTCACGGATACGCAGTATTTT	CASSLGDSLTDTQYF
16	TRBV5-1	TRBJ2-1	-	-	TGCGCCAGCAGCTTGTGGGGAGTACGGCAAGGGAATGAGCAGTTCTTC	CASSLWGVRQGNEQFF
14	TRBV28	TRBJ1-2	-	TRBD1	TGTGCCAGCGGGGACAGGGAGCAACACTATGGCTACACCTTC	CASGDREQHYGYTF
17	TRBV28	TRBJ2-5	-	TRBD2	TGTGCCAGCAGTGCACGAGTACTAGCGGCTTTTGGTGTCGTGGGGTACTTC	CASSARVLAAFGVVGYF
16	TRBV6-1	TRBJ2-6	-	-	TGTGCCAGCAGTGAAACAGGATACTCTGGGGCCAACGTCCTGACTTTC	CASSETGYSGANVLTF
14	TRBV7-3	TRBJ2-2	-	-	TGTGCCAGCAGCTTAGTAGCAAACACCGGGGAGCTGTTTTTT	CASSLVANTGELFF
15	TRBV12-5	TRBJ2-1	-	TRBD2	TGTGCTAGTGCCCAGGGGACTAGCGGGAGGGATGAGCAGTTCTTC	CASAQGTSGRDEQFF
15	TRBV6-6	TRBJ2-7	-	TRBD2	TGTGCCAGCAGTCGGACTAGCGGGAGGTTCCACGAGCAGTACTTC	CASSRTSGRFHEQYF
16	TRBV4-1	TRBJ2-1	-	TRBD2	TGCGCCAGCAGCTTGGACGGACTAGCGGGATACAATGAGCAGTTCTTC	CASSLDGLAGYNEQFF
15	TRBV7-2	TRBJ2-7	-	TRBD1	TGTGCCAGCAGCTCGCGCCGGGACAGGGCTTACGAGCAGTACTTC	CASSSRRDRAYEQYF
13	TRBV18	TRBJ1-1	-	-	TGTGCCAGCTCAGGGGGCTTAAACACTGAAGCTTTCTTT	CASSGGLNTEAFF
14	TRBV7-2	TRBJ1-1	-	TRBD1	TGTGCCAGCAGCTCCACAGGGGCCTGGACTGAAGCTTTCTTT	CASSSTGAWTEAFF
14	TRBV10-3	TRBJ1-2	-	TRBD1	TGTGCCATCAGTCCCGGGACAGGGACCTATGGCTACACCTTC	CAISPGTGTYGYTF
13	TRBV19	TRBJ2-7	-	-	TGTGCCAGTTCCCGGGATCCCTCCTACGAGCAGTACTTC	CASSRDPSYEQYF